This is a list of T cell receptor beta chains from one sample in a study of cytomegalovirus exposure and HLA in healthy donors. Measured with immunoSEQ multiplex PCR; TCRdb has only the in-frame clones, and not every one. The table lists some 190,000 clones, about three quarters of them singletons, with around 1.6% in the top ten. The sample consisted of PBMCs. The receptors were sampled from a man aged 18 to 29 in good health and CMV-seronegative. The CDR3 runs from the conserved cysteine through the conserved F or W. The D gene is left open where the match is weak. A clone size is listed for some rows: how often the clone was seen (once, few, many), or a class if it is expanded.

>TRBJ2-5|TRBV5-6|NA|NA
CASSLGVQGQETQYF
TGTGCCAGCAGCTTGGGGGTGCAGGGCCAAGAGACCCAGTACTTC
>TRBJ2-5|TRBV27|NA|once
CASSFGMGASRETQYF
TGTGCCAGCAGTTTTGGGATGGGGGCGTCTCGAGAGACCCAGTACTTC
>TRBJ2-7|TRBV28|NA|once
CASSPPGGVYEQYF
TGTGCCAGCAGTCCCCCTGGAGGGGTGTACGAGCAGTACTTC
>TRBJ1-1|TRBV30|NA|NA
CAWSPGGVVRTEAFF
TGTGCCTGGAGTCCGGGGGGGGTGGTAAGGACTGAAGCTTTCTTT
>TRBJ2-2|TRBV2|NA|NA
CASLNSVNTGELFF
TGTGCCAGCCTAAACTCGGTGAACACCGGGGAGCTGTTTTTT
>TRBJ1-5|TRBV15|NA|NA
CATNPAGAFNQPQHF
TGTGCCACCAATCCGGCGGGGGCCTTCAATCAGCCCCAGCATTTT
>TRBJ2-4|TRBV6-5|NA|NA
CASSLTELAKNIQYF
TGTGCCAGCAGTTTGACGGAGTTAGCCAAAAACATTCAGTACTTC
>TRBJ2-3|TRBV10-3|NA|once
CAISEFREDTQYF
TGTGCCATCAGTGAGTTTCGCGAAGATACGCAGTATTTT
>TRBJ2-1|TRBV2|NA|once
CASTRQDIYNEQFF
TGTGCCAGCACCCGACAGGATATATACAATGAGCAGTTCTTC
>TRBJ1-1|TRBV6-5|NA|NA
CASMMAAHTEAFF
TGTGCCAGCATGATGGCGGCCCACACTGAAGCTTTCTTT
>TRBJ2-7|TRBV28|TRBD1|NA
CASSPGQSLYEQYF
TGTGCCAGCAGTCCGGGACAGAGCCTCTACGAGCAGTACTTC
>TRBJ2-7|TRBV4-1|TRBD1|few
CASSQDPGGYYEQYF
TGCGCCAGCAGCCAAGATCCAGGGGGCTATTACGAGCAGTACTTC
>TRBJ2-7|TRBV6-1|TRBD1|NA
CASSVRQGAYEQYF
TGTGCCAGCAGTGTAAGACAGGGAGCCTACGAGCAGTACTTC
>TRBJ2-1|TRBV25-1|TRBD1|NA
CASSGGQGATEQFF
TGTGCCAGCAGTGGGGGACAGGGGGCTACTGAGCAGTTCTTC
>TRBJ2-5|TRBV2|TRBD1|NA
CASAGGDETQYF
TGTGCCAGCGCAGGGGGCGATGAGACCCAGTACTTC
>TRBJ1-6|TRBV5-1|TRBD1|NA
CASSLGAGGNSPLHF
TGCGCCAGCAGCTTGGGAGCAGGGGGCAATTCACCCCTCCACTTT
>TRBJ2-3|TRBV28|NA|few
CASSSPPITDTQYF
TGTGCCAGCAGTTCACCTCCTATCACAGATACGCAGTATTTT
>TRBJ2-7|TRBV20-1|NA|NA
CSGSSSYEQYF
TGCAGTGGCTCCAGCTCCTACGAGCAGTACTTC
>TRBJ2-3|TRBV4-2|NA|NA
CASSHPGLGGDTQYF
TGTGCCAGCAGCCACCCGGGACTCGGAGGGGATACGCAGTATTTT
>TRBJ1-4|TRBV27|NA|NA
CASSLGRGYNEKLFF
TGTGCCAGCAGTTTAGGGCGGGGATATAATGAAAAACTGTTTTTT
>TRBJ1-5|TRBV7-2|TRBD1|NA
CASSTEGAQPQHF
TGTGCCAGCAGCACCGAGGGGGCTCAGCCCCAGCATTTT
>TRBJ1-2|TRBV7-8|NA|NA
CASSLVADITNYGYTF
TGTGCCAGCAGCTTAGTGGCGGACATCACTAACTATGGCTACACCTTC
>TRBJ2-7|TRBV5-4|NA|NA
CASSFPSTYEQYF
TGTGCCAGCAGCTTTCCGAGCACCTACGAGCAGTACTTC
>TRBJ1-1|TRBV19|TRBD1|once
CASNFPGQGGVYPEAFF
TGTGCCAGTAACTTTCCGGGACAGGGCGGTGTCTATCCTGAAGCTTTCTTT
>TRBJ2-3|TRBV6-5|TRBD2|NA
CASKLSGAPGDTQYF
TGTGCCAGCAAACTAAGCGGGGCCCCGGGGGATACGCAGTATTTT
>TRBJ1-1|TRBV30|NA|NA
CAWSRQDTLPGAFF
TGTGCCTGGAGTAGACAAGACACCCTCCCGGGGGCTTTCTTT
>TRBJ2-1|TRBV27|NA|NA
CASSLGAANEQFF
TGTGCCAGCAGTTTAGGGGCAGCCAATGAGCAGTTCTTC
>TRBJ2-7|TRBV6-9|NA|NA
CASSSPYGNEQYF
TGTGCCAGCAGTTCACCCTACGGTAACGAGCAGTACTTC